The entry that follows covers one TCR beta chain sequence. Its cognate antigen is unknown. The data were taken from a study of T-cell memory formation after mild COVID-19. Trimming took 3 bases from V and 1 from J, leaving 12 bases between them. The CDR3 runs to 14 residues. Looked up from germline, CDR1 is DFQATT and CDR2 is SNEGSKA (reference sequence). Whole-study results and caveats: Some SARS-CoV-2-responding clones were already detected in memory before infection. CD4+ contracting clones were mainly CM and EM; CD8+ ones, EMRA. Clones that got smaller from day 15 to 85 had even CD4/CD8, while clones growing later tipped toward CD4+.

With constant-segment primers, 5'RACE yielded cDNA libraries of TCR alpha and TCR beta that carried sample barcodes and UMIs. MiXCR, run by TCRdb on the 5' RACE reads, gives a single entry per CDR3 protein. The sample yields some 270,000 distinct CDR3 sequences, less than 20% seen once. The sequence was collected from an adult woman who had mild COVID-19 (a few samples of this study predate the infection). Cell type and time point are not known. Sequences were obtained from PBMCs or a T cell subset sorted from them (not recorded which). V usage is TRBV20-1 and J usage is TRBJ1-1; D possibly corresponds to TRBD1 (5 bases). The CDR3 nucleotides read TGCAGTGCTAGCCCACAAACAGGGAACACTGAAGCTTTCTTT. It yields the protein CSASPQTGNTEAFF.